The clone carrying this T cell receptor beta chain came up a few times. The data stem from a study of T cells in Graves' hyperthyroidism and ophthalmopathy. Trimming took off 5 bases at V and 1 base at J, with 12 bases between the two ends. CDR1 is SNHLY, CDR2 FYNNEI, per germline. The CDR3 extends over 15 amino acids. Diagnoses rested on clinical symptoms, serum thyroxine and TRAb, thyroid ultrasound and orbital computed tomography. The TCR beta CDR3 regions underwent amplification using RNA transcripts as the source. The TCR CDR3 was amplified in a first-round RT-PCR using the HTBI primer set. TCRdb processed the multiplex PCR reads anew with MiXCR; each CDR3 protein has one entry. Altogether over 650,000 distinct CDR3 sequences are present, roughly 45% being singletons, with the ten largest covering less than 9%.

The chain is built from TRBV2 and TRBJ1-5, with D perhaps matching TRBD1 (5 bases). The receptor was isolated from an adult man with Graves' disease, either hyperthyroidism or ophthalmopathy (not recorded which). Sequenced sample: peripheral blood or thyroid tissue (not recorded which). The CDR3 region has the DNA TGTGCCAGCAGTCCCGGAGGGGACAGCAATCAGCCCCAGCATTTT. Translated, it gives CASSPGGDSNQPQHF. Supplemented by reference TRBV2 and TRBJ1-5, the full variable domain reads EPEVTQTPSHQVTQMGQEVILRCVPISNHLYFYWYRQILGQKVEFLVSFYNNEISEKSEIFDDQFSVERPDGSNFTLKIRSTKLEDSAMYFCASSPGGDSNQPQHFGDGTRLSIL.